These T cell receptor beta chains were read from a single sample in a study of OX40 agonist ivuxolimab in advanced cancers. Libraries were prepared by immunoSEQ multiplex PCR; TCRdb keeps only in-frame clonotypes and omits some of them. The sample lists about 35,000 clones, approximately 80% occurring once. The source material was CD4+ or CD8+ T cells sorted from blood, sampled in a trial of the OX40 agonist ivuxolimab. The receptors were sampled from an adult with an advanced solid tumor such as melanoma, head and neck, liver or kidney cancer. Both conserved end residues are part of each CDR3. The D gene is left open where the match is weak. Expanded clones get a size class; other rows say once, few or many, or leave the size out.

TRBJ2-1	TRBV4-1	-	-	CASRLGLETFF	TGCGCCAGCAGACTGGGACTCGAGACGTTCTTC
TRBJ2-1	TRBV5-4	-	-	CASSLAYNLVEQFF	TGTGCCAGCAGCTTGGCCTATAACTTGGTTGAGCAGTTCTTC
TRBJ1-1	TRBV19	-	-	CASSMAFMNTEAFF	TGTGCCAGTAGTATGGCTTTCATGAACACTGAAGCTTTCTTT
TRBJ1-2	TRBV11-3	once	TRBD1	CASSARDRLHYGYTF	TGTGCCAGCAGCGCCCGGGACAGGCTGCACTATGGCTACACCTTC
TRBJ2-2	TRBV6-4	few	TRBD1	CASSEGVPGQGAGELFF	TGTGCCAGCAGTGAAGGGGTCCCGGGACAGGGTGCCGGGGAGCTGTTTTTT
TRBJ1-5	TRBV5-1	-	TRBD1	CASSLGQGDQPQHF	TGCGCCAGCAGCTTGGGACAGGGAGATCAGCCCCAGCATTTT
TRBJ2-2	TRBV10-1	-	-	CASSDLGMELFF	TGCGCCAGCAGTGATCTGGGTATGGAGCTGTTTTTT
TRBJ2-1	TRBV27	once	-	CASSLRAINEQFF	TGTGCCAGCAGTCTTCGGGCCATCAATGAGCAGTTCTTC
TRBJ2-1	TRBV5-1	-	TRBD1	CASRPGTGTDEQFF	TGCGCCAGCAGACCCGGGACAGGGACGGACGAGCAGTTCTTC
TRBJ2-1	TRBV5-6	-	TRBD2	CASSPPTPAGVREQFF	TGTGCCAGCAGCCCACCGACTCCAGCGGGGGTGAGGGAGCAGTTCTTC
TRBJ2-7	TRBV5-5	-	-	CASSLRADVSYEQYF	TGTGCCAGCAGCTTAAGGGCAGATGTATCCTACGAGCAGTACTTC
TRBJ2-7	TRBV11-2	-	TRBD1	CASSPPTGGFNYEQYF	TGTGCCAGCAGCCCCCCAACAGGGGGATTTAACTACGAGCAGTACTTC
TRBJ2-1	TRBV11-3	few	-	CATEGARSEQFF	TGTGCCACCGAAGGGGCGAGGAGTGAGCAGTTCTTC
TRBJ2-7	TRBV15	once	TRBD2	CATSRGLATSYEQYF	TGTGCCACCAGCCGAGGACTAGCTACCTCCTACGAGCAGTACTTC
TRBJ2-3	TRBV2	-	TRBD2	CASRRAGGGTDTQYF	TGTGCCAGCAGGCGAGCGGGGGGGGGCACAGATACGCAGTATTTT
TRBJ2-7	TRBV27	once	-	CASSYSDTAEQYF	TGTGCCAGCAGTTACTCGGACACCGCCGAGCAGTACTTC
TRBJ1-1	TRBV6-5	-	-	CASSYSVRGNTEAFF	TGTGCCAGCAGTTACTCGGTCCGAGGGAACACTGAAGCTTTCTTT
TRBJ2-1	TRBV5-5	-	-	CASSLVPEHNEQFF	TGTGCCAGCAGCTTGGTTCCAGAGCACAATGAGCAGTTCTTC
TRBJ1-1	TRBV11-1	-	TRBD1	CASRPTGAANTEAFF	TGTGCCAGCAGGCCAACAGGGGCCGCGAACACTGAAGCTTTCTTT
TRBJ1-6	TRBV7-2	-	-	CASSFVREGNSPLHF	TGTGCCAGCAGCTTTGTGAGGGAGGGTAATTCACCCCTCCACTTT
TRBJ2-7	TRBV2	-	TRBD2	CASSEGASGRQYEQYF	TGTGCCAGCAGTGAAGGGGCTAGCGGGAGACAGTACGAGCAGTACTTC
TRBJ2-1	TRBV13	-	-	CASSRRGTYNEQFF	TGTGCCAGCAGCCGCAGGGGAACCTACAATGAGCAGTTCTTC
TRBJ2-5	TRBV5-8	-	-	CASSLELASETQYF	TGTGCCAGCAGCTTGGAGCTAGCGTCTGAGACCCAGTACTTC
TRBJ2-7	TRBV7-6	-	TRBD2	CASSQYSGRAVEQYF	TGTGCCAGCAGCCAATATAGCGGGAGGGCCGTCGAGCAGTACTTC
TRBJ2-7	TRBV5-6	-	-	CASSAGLTPYEQYF	TGTGCCAGCAGCGCGGGACTGACTCCCTACGAGCAGTACTTC
TRBJ1-3	TRBV10-3	-	-	CAIRAAGTGNTIYF	TGTGCCATCCGAGCCGCGGGGACTGGAAACACCATATATTTT
TRBJ2-5	TRBV7-2	-	-	CASSQGPWPKETQYF	TGTGCCAGCAGCCAGGGCCCCTGGCCAAAGGAGACCCAGTACTTC
TRBJ2-7	TRBV28	-	-	CASSQDYNYEQYF	TGTGCCAGCAGCCAGGACTACAACTACGAGCAGTACTTC
TRBJ2-1	TRBV27	once	TRBD1	CASSPRAGGLNEQFF	TGTGCCAGCAGTCCACGGGCAGGGGGCCTCAATGAGCAGTTCTTC
TRBJ2-5	TRBV11-2	-	-	CASSLRETQYF	TGTGCCAGCAGCTTGAGGGAGACCCAGTACTTC
TRBJ2-7	TRBV13	-	TRBD2	CASSPGLGSYEQYF	TGTGCCAGCAGCCCCGGACTAGGGAGTTACGAGCAGTACTTC
TRBJ1-1	TRBV4-1	-	-	CASSPGQANTEAFF	TGCGCCAGCAGCCCGGGACAAGCGAACACTGAAGCTTTCTTT
TRBJ2-7	TRBV28	once	-	CASSFSGTRSSYEQYF	TGTGCCAGCAGTTTTTCCGGGACCCGAAGCTCCTACGAGCAGTACTTC
TRBJ1-1	TRBV25-1	-	-	CASSEYFGTGHTAEAFF	TGTGCCAGCAGTGAATACTTTGGAACAGGCCATACGGCTGAAGCTTTCTTT
TRBJ2-7	TRBV5-4	-	TRBD1	CASSGGQGSVYEQYF	TGTGCCAGCAGCGGAGGACAGGGATCGGTCTACGAGCAGTACTTC
TRBJ1-2	TRBV7-9	-	TRBD1	CASGTGGYGYTF	TGTGCCAGCGGGACAGGGGGCTATGGCTACACCTTC
TRBJ1-2	TRBV14	-	-	CASSLGTRRMGNYGYTF	TGTGCCAGCAGCCTGGGGACGCGGAGGATGGGAAACTATGGCTACACCTTC
TRBJ2-7	TRBV27	-	-	CATTNVYEQYF	TGTGCCACCACCAACGTATACGAGCAGTACTTC
TRBJ2-7	TRBV7-9	-	-	CASSGLSTYEQYF	TGTGCCAGCAGTGGACTATCCACCTACGAGCAGTACTTC